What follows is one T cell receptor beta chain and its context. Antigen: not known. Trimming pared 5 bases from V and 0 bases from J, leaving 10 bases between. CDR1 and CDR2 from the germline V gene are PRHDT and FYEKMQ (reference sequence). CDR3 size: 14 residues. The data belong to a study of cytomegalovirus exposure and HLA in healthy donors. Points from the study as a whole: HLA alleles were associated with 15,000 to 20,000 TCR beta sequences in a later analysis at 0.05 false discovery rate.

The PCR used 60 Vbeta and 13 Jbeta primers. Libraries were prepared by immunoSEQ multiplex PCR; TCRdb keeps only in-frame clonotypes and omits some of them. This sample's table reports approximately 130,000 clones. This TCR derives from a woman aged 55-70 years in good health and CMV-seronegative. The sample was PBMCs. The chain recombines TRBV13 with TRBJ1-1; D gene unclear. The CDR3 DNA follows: TGTGCCAGCAGCCGTGGGCTGCTGAACACTGAAGCTTTCTTT. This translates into CASSRGLLNTEAFF.